These T cell receptor beta chains were read from a single sample in a study of a mutant IDH1 vaccine in newly diagnosed glioma. Only in-frame clones appear in the TCRdb table, and some are missing; sequencing was by immunoSEQ multiplex PCR. The sample holds around 87,000 clones, 83% seen once. This material consisted of PBMCs, taken from a glioma patient treated with radiotherapy, temozolomide or both. The receptors originated from a woman between 50 and 59 years old with glioma. Each CDR3 is given with its conserved first and last residue. The D gene is left open where the match is weak. Size is stated for part of the rows, as once, few or many counts, or as a class when the clone is expanded.

cdr3_nt: TGTGCCACCAGCAGAGTCGCAGGGGGGAACTATGGCTACACCTTC
cdr3_aa: CATSRVAGGNYGYTF
v_call: TRBV15
d_call: TRBD1
clone_size: NA
j_call: TRBJ1-2

cdr3_nt: TGTGCCAGCAGTTACTTGACCCAAGGGGGAAACACCATATATTTT
cdr3_aa: CASSYLTQGGNTIYF
v_call: TRBV6-6
d_call: NA
clone_size: NA
j_call: TRBJ1-3

cdr3_nt: TGCGCCAGCAGCCTTAGACAGGTTCGGAGGTCCGGGGAGCTGTTTTTT
cdr3_aa: CASSLRQVRRSGELFF
v_call: TRBV4-1
d_call: NA
clone_size: once
j_call: TRBJ2-2

cdr3_nt: TGTGCCAGCAGCTTTACGGGCAGCCAAGAGACCCAGTACTTC
cdr3_aa: CASSFTGSQETQYF
v_call: TRBV5-4
d_call: NA
clone_size: once
j_call: TRBJ2-5

cdr3_nt: TGTGCCAGTAGTAGAAGACAGGGGGCAAAGTCACCCCTCCACTTT
cdr3_aa: CASSRRQGAKSPLHF
v_call: TRBV19
d_call: TRBD1
clone_size: NA
j_call: TRBJ1-6

cdr3_nt: TGTGCCAGCAGCTTCCCAGGGGCGGCTGAGACCCAGTACTTC
cdr3_aa: CASSFPGAAETQYF
v_call: TRBV5-4
d_call: NA
clone_size: NA
j_call: TRBJ2-5

cdr3_nt: TGTGCCAGCAGCTTAGTGTACAGCGGGGGGTCTAAAGAGACCCAGTACTTC
cdr3_aa: CASSLVYSGGSKETQYF
v_call: TRBV11-3
d_call: TRBD2
clone_size: NA
j_call: TRBJ2-5

cdr3_nt: TGTGCCAGCAGTTTACAGGGGGGCCAATATAGCAATCAGCCCCAGCATTTT
cdr3_aa: CASSLQGGQYSNQPQHF
v_call: TRBV27
d_call: TRBD1
clone_size: NA
j_call: TRBJ1-5

cdr3_nt: TGCGCCAGCAGTCTAGCGGGGGGGCTAAGGAATGAGCAGTTCTTC
cdr3_aa: CASSLAGGLRNEQFF
v_call: TRBV4-1
d_call: TRBD2
clone_size: NA
j_call: TRBJ2-1

cdr3_nt: TGCGCCAGCAGCTTCGACAGACAGTACGAGCAGTACTTC
cdr3_aa: CASSFDRQYEQYF
v_call: TRBV5-1
d_call: NA
clone_size: NA
j_call: TRBJ2-7

cdr3_nt: TGCGCCAGCAGCTTGGCCAATCGGGAGACCCAGTACTTC
cdr3_aa: CASSLANRETQYF
v_call: TRBV5-1
d_call: NA
clone_size: NA
j_call: TRBJ2-5

cdr3_nt: TGTGCCAGTAGTATAGCCGGGACAGGCGAGCAGTACTTC
cdr3_aa: CASSIAGTGEQYF
v_call: TRBV19
d_call: TRBD1
clone_size: once
j_call: TRBJ2-7

cdr3_nt: TGCGCCAGCCGACAGCCACGCTCCTACGAGCAGTACTTC
cdr3_aa: CASRQPRSYEQYF
v_call: TRBV5-1
d_call: NA
clone_size: NA
j_call: TRBJ2-7

cdr3_nt: TGTGCCAGCAGTGATTACGGACCAGGTCAGCCCCAGCATTTT
cdr3_aa: CASSDYGPGQPQHF
v_call: TRBV2
d_call: NA
clone_size: few
j_call: TRBJ1-5

cdr3_nt: TGTGCCAGCAGCGTCACGGACAGGGGGTACAATGAGCAGTTCTTC
cdr3_aa: CASSVTDRGYNEQFF
v_call: TRBV9
d_call: TRBD1
clone_size: NA
j_call: TRBJ2-1

cdr3_nt: TGCGCCAGCAGCTTGTCCGGGGGGGACTCCTACAATGAGCAGTTCTTC
cdr3_aa: CASSLSGGDSYNEQFF
v_call: TRBV5-1
d_call: TRBD2
clone_size: NA
j_call: TRBJ2-1

cdr3_nt: TGTGCCAGCAGCTTGATGAGGGGTGATGAGCAGTTCTTC
cdr3_aa: CASSLMRGDEQFF
v_call: TRBV5-6
d_call: NA
clone_size: NA
j_call: TRBJ2-1

cdr3_nt: TGTGCCAGCAGTACCAGTCCGTCCTTCAATTCACCCCTCCACTTT
cdr3_aa: CASSTSPSFNSPLHF
v_call: TRBV6-5
d_call: NA
clone_size: NA
j_call: TRBJ1-6

cdr3_nt: TGTGCCAGCAGCGAGGGGGACAGAAAAAAACTGTTTTTT
cdr3_aa: CASSEGDRKKLFF
v_call: TRBV9
d_call: TRBD1
clone_size: NA
j_call: TRBJ1-4

cdr3_nt: TGTGCCAGCAGCTTAGCTTCGCCAGAGGTGCTGTTTTTT
cdr3_aa: CASSLASPEVLFF
v_call: TRBV7-9
d_call: NA
clone_size: NA
j_call: TRBJ2-2

cdr3_nt: TGTGCCAGCAAAGAAAACAGGGCGGGGGAGACCCAGTACTTC
cdr3_aa: CASKENRAGETQYF
v_call: TRBV7-2
d_call: NA
clone_size: NA
j_call: TRBJ2-5

cdr3_nt: TGTGCCAGCAGAAACGCGGGGGAAGATGAGCAGTACTTC
cdr3_aa: CASRNAGEDEQYF
v_call: TRBV6-6
d_call: TRBD2
clone_size: NA
j_call: TRBJ2-7

cdr3_nt: TGTGCCAGCAGTAACGGACAGGGTGCGGGAGCTTTCTTT
cdr3_aa: CASSNGQGAGAFF
v_call: TRBV6-6
d_call: TRBD1
clone_size: NA
j_call: TRBJ1-1

cdr3_nt: TGTGCCAGCGGCGGCCACGAGCAGTACTTC
cdr3_aa: CASGGHEQYF
v_call: TRBV27
d_call: NA
clone_size: few
j_call: TRBJ2-7

cdr3_nt: TGTGCCAGCAGTACCCCCGGGATATATGGCTACACCTTC
cdr3_aa: CASSTPGIYGYTF
v_call: TRBV27
d_call: NA
clone_size: NA
j_call: TRBJ1-2

cdr3_nt: TGTGCCAGCAGTTGGGATGAAAAACTGTTTTTT
cdr3_aa: CASSWDEKLFF
v_call: TRBV2
d_call: NA
clone_size: few
j_call: TRBJ1-4

cdr3_nt: TGCGCCAGCAGCTTGCCCCTGGGACAGAACACTGAAGCTTTCTTT
cdr3_aa: CASSLPLGQNTEAFF
v_call: TRBV5-1
d_call: NA
clone_size: NA
j_call: TRBJ1-1

cdr3_nt: TGCGCCAGCAGCCAAGGGATGAACACTGAAGCTTTCTTT
cdr3_aa: CASSQGMNTEAFF
v_call: TRBV5-1
d_call: NA
clone_size: NA
j_call: TRBJ1-1

cdr3_nt: TGCAGTGCTGGGACGGATGAGAACACCTTC
cdr3_aa: CSAGTDENTF
v_call: TRBV20-1
d_call: NA
clone_size: NA
j_call: TRBJ1-2

cdr3_nt: TGTGCCAGTTTACCGGACAGGGGACGAGGCTATGGCTACACCTTC
cdr3_aa: CASLPDRGRGYGYTF
v_call: TRBV19
d_call: TRBD1
clone_size: NA
j_call: TRBJ1-2

cdr3_nt: TGTGCCAGCTCACCAGGGAGGGATACCGGGGAGCTGTTTTTT
cdr3_aa: CASSPGRDTGELFF
v_call: TRBV18
d_call: TRBD2
clone_size: NA
j_call: TRBJ2-2

cdr3_nt: TGTGCCAGCAGCGCAGGGGGGAGCTCCTACAATGAGCAGTTCTTC
cdr3_aa: CASSAGGSSYNEQFF
v_call: TRBV9
d_call: NA
clone_size: NA
j_call: TRBJ2-1

cdr3_nt: TGCGCCAGCAGCTCCTACGGACAGGGCACAGATACGCAGTATTTT
cdr3_aa: CASSSYGQGTDTQYF
v_call: TRBV5-1
d_call: TRBD1
clone_size: NA
j_call: TRBJ2-3

cdr3_nt: TGTGCCAGCAGCGCCGGGGGAAACTACGAGCAGTACTTC
cdr3_aa: CASSAGGNYEQYF
v_call: TRBV7-2
d_call: NA
clone_size: NA
j_call: TRBJ2-7

cdr3_nt: TGTGCCAGCAGTGGGGGACAGGGGAACACTGAAGCTTTCTTT
cdr3_aa: CASSGGQGNTEAFF
v_call: TRBV6-1
d_call: TRBD1
clone_size: NA
j_call: TRBJ1-1

cdr3_nt: TGTGCCAGCAGTTATACGGCTTATGGCTACACCTTC
cdr3_aa: CASSYTAYGYTF
v_call: TRBV6-6
d_call: NA
clone_size: NA
j_call: TRBJ1-2

cdr3_nt: TGTGCCATCAGTGACGTCGAGGCGGGATCCTACAATGAGCAGTTCTTC
cdr3_aa: CAISDVEAGSYNEQFF
v_call: TRBV10-3
d_call: NA
clone_size: NA
j_call: TRBJ2-1

cdr3_nt: TGTGCCAGCAGCGTGGGACTAGCGGGGGCCGGGGCTGGGGCCAACGTCCTGACTTTC
cdr3_aa: CASSVGLAGAGAGANVLTF
v_call: TRBV9
d_call: TRBD2
clone_size: NA
j_call: TRBJ2-6

cdr3_nt: TGTGCCAGCAGTTACTTAGGGAGCAATCAGCCCCAGCATTTT
cdr3_aa: CASSYLGSNQPQHF
v_call: TRBV6-5
d_call: NA
clone_size: NA
j_call: TRBJ1-5

cdr3_nt: TGTGCCAGCAGCTTAGGACAGGGGGTCGGCGGCTACACCTTC
cdr3_aa: CASSLGQGVGGYTF
v_call: TRBV11-1
d_call: TRBD1
clone_size: NA
j_call: TRBJ1-2

cdr3_nt: TGTGCCAGCAGCTGGGGACAGGGAGAGACCCAGTACTTC
cdr3_aa: CASSWGQGETQYF
v_call: TRBV5-6
d_call: TRBD1
clone_size: NA
j_call: TRBJ2-5

cdr3_nt: TGTGCCAGCTCCCCCGACAGACAAGAGACCCAGTACTTC
cdr3_aa: CASSPDRQETQYF
v_call: TRBV18
d_call: NA
clone_size: once
j_call: TRBJ2-5

cdr3_nt: TGTGCCAGCTTACAGGGACTAGCGGCCAACACCGGGGAGCTGTTTTTT
cdr3_aa: CASLQGLAANTGELFF
v_call: TRBV11-3
d_call: TRBD2
clone_size: NA
j_call: TRBJ2-2

cdr3_nt: TGCGCCAGCAGCCCGAATGGTGAGGCCGGGGAGCTGTTTTTT
cdr3_aa: CASSPNGEAGELFF
v_call: TRBV5-1
d_call: NA
clone_size: NA
j_call: TRBJ2-2

cdr3_nt: TGTGCTAGTGGTTGGACAGGTCGGGAGACCCAGTACTTC
cdr3_aa: CASGWTGRETQYF
v_call: TRBV12-5
d_call: TRBD1
clone_size: NA
j_call: TRBJ2-5

cdr3_nt: TGTGCCAGCACCTCTCCGGGAAGGAATGAAAAACTGTTTTTT
cdr3_aa: CASTSPGRNEKLFF
v_call: TRBV6-5
d_call: NA
clone_size: NA
j_call: TRBJ1-4

cdr3_nt: TGTGCCAGCAGCTTTAGTACGGACACTGAAGCTTTCTTT
cdr3_aa: CASSFSTDTEAFF
v_call: TRBV5-6
d_call: NA
clone_size: NA
j_call: TRBJ1-1

cdr3_nt: TGTGCCAGCCTACAGGGGACTGGAAACACCATATATTTT
cdr3_aa: CASLQGTGNTIYF
v_call: TRBV19
d_call: TRBD1
clone_size: NA
j_call: TRBJ1-3

cdr3_nt: TGCAGCGCCCACACAGGGGAGGCAGAGACCCAGTACTTC
cdr3_aa: CSAHTGEAETQYF
v_call: TRBV29-1
d_call: NA
clone_size: NA
j_call: TRBJ2-5

cdr3_nt: TGTGCCAGCAGTTCGGGGACACCCTCGAACACCGGGGAGCTGTTTTTT
cdr3_aa: CASSSGTPSNTGELFF
v_call: TRBV6-7
d_call: NA
clone_size: NA
j_call: TRBJ2-2

cdr3_nt: TGCGCCAGCAGCTTGGACGAAGGGGAGACCCAGTACTTC
cdr3_aa: CASSLDEGETQYF
v_call: TRBV5-1
d_call: NA
clone_size: NA
j_call: TRBJ2-5

cdr3_nt: TGTGCCAGCAGCTTAGCAGCAGGGAGGGGATCACCCCTCCACTTT
cdr3_aa: CASSLAAGRGSPLHF
v_call: TRBV7-9
d_call: NA
clone_size: NA
j_call: TRBJ1-6

cdr3_nt: TGCGCCAGCTTCGCCGGGACAGATGGAAACACCATATATTTT
cdr3_aa: CASFAGTDGNTIYF
v_call: TRBV18
d_call: TRBD1
clone_size: NA
j_call: TRBJ1-3

cdr3_nt: TGTGCCAGCAGCTCCCGGGCCGGGGACACCTACGAGCAGTACTTC
cdr3_aa: CASSSRAGDTYEQYF
v_call: TRBV7-9
d_call: NA
clone_size: NA
j_call: TRBJ2-7

cdr3_nt: TGTGCCAGCAGCTTAGGGTATAGCGGGAGAGACAATGAGCAGTTCTTC
cdr3_aa: CASSLGYSGRDNEQFF
v_call: TRBV7-9
d_call: TRBD2
clone_size: NA
j_call: TRBJ2-1